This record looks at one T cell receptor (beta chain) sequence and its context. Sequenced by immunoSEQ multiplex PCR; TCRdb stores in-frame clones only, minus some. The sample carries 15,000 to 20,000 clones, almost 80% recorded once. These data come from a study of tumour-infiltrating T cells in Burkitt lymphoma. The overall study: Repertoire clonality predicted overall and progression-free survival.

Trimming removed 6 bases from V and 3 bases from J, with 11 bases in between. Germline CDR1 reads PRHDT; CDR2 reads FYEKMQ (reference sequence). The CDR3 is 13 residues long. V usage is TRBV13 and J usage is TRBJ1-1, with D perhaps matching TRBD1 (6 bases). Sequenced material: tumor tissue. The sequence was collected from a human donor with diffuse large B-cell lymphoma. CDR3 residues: CASSSRGYTEAFF. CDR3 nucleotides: TGTGCCAGCAGTTCCAGGGGTTACACTGAAGCTTTCTTT.